This T cell receptor (beta chain) was identified during a study of T-cell reconstitution after alpha-beta-depleted transplantation in children. Whole-study results and caveats: Surviving recipient T cells and thymic progenitors produced the high day-60 TCRbeta diversity seen in some patients. T-cell numbers and diversity one year post-transplant derived largely from freshly generated T cells.

This clonotype was detected only once. Its antigen is still unknown. Germline V lookup: CDR1 MDHEN, CDR2 SYDVKM. This CDR3 has 13 residues. Trimming took 7 bases from V and 3 from J; bases not matched to a gene: 3. TCRbeta library preparation incorporated unique molecular identifiers. TCRdb processed the PCR reads anew with MiXCR; each CDR3 protein has one entry. In the table there are just under 250,000 distinct CDR3 sequences, about 25% of which are singletons. This material consisted of PBMCs, taken before TCRalphabeta/CD19-depleted stem cell transplant. The rearrangement uses TRBV28 and TRBJ2-1, with 7 bases aligning to TRBD2. The sequence was collected from a girl aged 2-10 years with Fanconi anemia, due to receive a stem cell transplant. The CDR3 sequence: CASTGGGYNEQFF. In DNA form, the CDR3 reads TGTGCCAGCACTGGCGGGGGCTACAATGAGCAGTTCTTC.